One and the same sample provided the 25 T cell receptor beta chains below, sequenced in a study of tissue T cells after allogeneic stem cell transplantation. The assay was immunoSEQ multiplex PCR, and TCRdb's table has in-frame clones only and misses some. The data contain around 50,000 clones, 73% of them singletons. Sequencing input: sorted cells pooled from one or two spleens. The receptors shown here come from a pool of C57BL/6 mice in good health.

Comments on this clone: All gene names here are mouse names. The CDR3 end lies 1 residue beyond the end of the read and is filled in from the germline J gene. This chain joins TRBV1 and TRBJ2-1; 12 bases match TRBD2. The V gene's germline CDR1 is NSQYPW and CDR2 LRSPGD (reference sequence). The CDR3 runs to 16 residues. V shed 3 bases, J shed 3 bases, and the junction held 3 bases outside the gene matches. The CDR3 DNA, read in part, is TGCACCTGCAGTGCTCGACTGGGGGGGCGCTATGCTGAGCAGTTC. Protein: CTCSARLGGRYAEQF. The whole CDR3 is CTCSARLGGRYAEQFF.

In regard to this clone: The gene names given are mouse names. The CDR3 end is not reached by the read, which stops 1 residue before it; the germline J gene fills it in. This chain joins TRBV23 and TRBJ2-2. CDR3 length: 14 amino acids. CDR1 is KGHTA and CDR2 is FQNQQP in the germline V gene. CDR3 sequence reads: CSSSPGRNTGQLYF. The sequenced part of the CDR3 DNA is TGCTCCAGCAGTCCGGGACGGAACACCGGGCAGCTCTAC.

Notes on this clone: Mouse gene names apply. The read gets to within 1 residue of the CDR3 end, and the germline J gene fills in the rest. The chain is built from TRBV3 and TRBJ2-7; 11 positions match TRBD1. V shed 0 bases and J 6 bases; nucleotides not matched to a gene: 1. Germline-derived CDR1 and CDR2 are SNHLY and FYNGKV (reference sequence). The CDR3 totals 14 residues. The CDR3 loop reads CASSLAGQGGEQYF. The part of the CDR3 DNA that was read is TGTGCCAGCAGCTTAGCGGGACAGGGGGGTGAACAGTAC. Together with reference TRBV3 and TRBJ2-7, the CDR3 gives the full variable domain: GPKVLQIPSHQIIDMGQMVTLNCDPVSNHLYFYWYKQILGQQMEFLVNFYNGKVMEKSKLFKDQFSVERPDGSYFTLKIQPTALEDSAVYFCASSLAGQGGEQYFGPGTRLTVL.

As concerns this clone: These gene names are mouse names. The CDR3 goes on 1 residue after the read ends, and that part is filled in from the germline J gene. V gene TRBV31 combines with J gene TRBJ2-5; D not resolved. This CDR3 has 12 amino acids. The germline CDR1 and CDR2 sequences are GKSSPN and SITVG. V lost 0 bases and J 4 bases, leaving 5 bases between the germline ends. CDR3 DNA, as far as it was read: TGTGCCTGGAGTCTACAGAAAGACACCCAGTAC. It yields the protein CAWSLQKDTQY. The full-length CDR3 reads as CAWSLQKDTQYF.

Of note for this clone: These gene names are mouse names. From the germline J gene comes the end of the CDR3, since the read stops 1 residue before it. The V and J genes are TRBV20 and TRBJ2-3, with D tentatively TRBD2 (6 bases). V lost 0 bases to trimming and J lost 3 bases, with 7 bases between them. The CDR3 length is 13 residues. CDR1 is GFQATS and CDR2 is STVNSAI in the germline V gene. The CDR3 sequence: CGARDWGAETLYF. Incomplete CDR3 DNA: TGTGGTGCTAGGGACTGGGGAGCAGAAACGCTGTAT.

Note on this clone: Gene names follow the mouse nomenclature. Read data end 1 residue before the CDR3 end; the end is taken from the germline J gene. This chain connects TRBV12-1 to TRBJ1-4, with TRBD1 as a possible D gene (5 bases). From germline, CDR1 is SGHSN and CDR2 HYEKVE. V lost 4 bases and J 6 bases, leaving 8 bases between the germline ends. The CDR3 has 12 residues. The part of the CDR3 DNA that was read is TGTGCCAGCTCGCGAGGGGACGAAAGATTATTT. It is translated as CASSRGDERLF. The full-length CDR3 reads as CASSRGDERLFF.

A remark on this clone: Germline and genes here are mouse. Read sequence stops 1 residue before the CDR3 end, and the germline J gene provides the missing end. The rearrangement links TRBV4 to TRBJ2-3; tentative D call: TRBD2 (5 bases). The CDR3 sequence is 13 residues long. Trimming shortened V by 3 bases and J by 2 bases, and 6 bases separated the two germline ends. CDR1 is LGHDT, CDR2 YNNKQL, per germline (reference sequence). The covered CDR3 bases are TGTGCCAGCAGCTATGGGGTTGCAGAAACGCTGTAT. It codes for CASSYGVAETLY. The whole CDR3 is CASSYGVAETLYF.

As for this clone: Gene names denote mouse genes. The CDR3 end lies 1 residue beyond the end of the read and is filled in from the germline J gene. This rearrangement joins TRBV13-1 to TRBJ2-4, with TRBD2 identical over 9 bases. Germline V CDR1 and CDR2: NSHNY, SYGAGN. The ends lost 0 bases at V and 5 bases at J; junction bases unmatched: 1. CDR3 size: 14 residues. CDR3 DNA (partial): TGTGCCAGCAGTGATGCCTGGGGGGGAAACACCTTGTAC. Its translation is CASSDAWGGNTLY. In full, the CDR3 is CASSDAWGGNTLYF.

Points on this clone: Gene labels here are mouse ones. The read falls 1 residue short of the CDR3 end, and the missing part is taken from the germline J gene. The chain employs TRBV13-2 and TRBJ1-3; D ambiguous. Germline CDR1 is NNHNN and CDR2 is SYGAGS (reference sequence). Trimming took 2 bases from V and 2 from J, leaving 11 bases between them. CDR3 length: 15 residues. The sequenced part of the CDR3 DNA is TGTGCCAGCGGTGACCCCGGCCGGGCTGGAAATACGCTCTAT. This translates into CASGDPGRAGNTLY. The entire CDR3 reads CASGDPGRAGNTLYF.

As for this clone: Here the gene names and germline are mouse. With the read ending 1 residue before the CDR3 end, the germline J gene is used to fill in that end. The V call is TRBV20, the J call TRBJ2-2; perhaps TRBD2 as D (6 bases). The V gene lost 3 bases and the J gene lost 0 bases, with 8 bases spanning the gap. CDR3 size: 14 residues. Germline CDR1 reads GFQATS; CDR2 reads STVNSAI. CDR3 residues: CGASWGANTGQLYF. The sequenced CDR3 bases are TGTGGTGCTAGCTGGGGAGCAAACACCGGGCAGCTCTAC.

A note on this clone: The listed genes are named as in mouse. The read gets to within 1 residue of the CDR3 end, and the germline J gene fills in the rest. The chain joins TRBV26 to TRBJ1-4; D uncertain. V was shortened by 6 bases and J by 4 bases, with 9 bases between the two germline ends. Germline values: CDR1 KGHPV, CDR2 FQNQEV (reference sequence). The CDR3 runs to 13 residues. Partial CDR3 DNA: TGTGCCAGCAGAAGGCCCGGCAACGAAAGATTATTT. Translated, it gives CASRRPGNERLF. The entire CDR3 reads CASRRPGNERLFF.

On this clone: Mouse germline and gene names are used. The read terminates 1 residue before the CDR3 end, so the remaining end is supplied by the germline J gene. The V call is TRBV5, the J call TRBJ2-5; 8 nucleotides align to TRBD1. The CDR3 is made up of 14 amino acids. CDR1 is LGHNA, CDR2 YNLKQL, per germline (reference sequence). The trim removed 0 bases at V and 6 bases at J, leaving 2 bases unmatched. This CDR3 is CASSQDRGLDTQYF. The sequenced part of the CDR3 DNA is TGTGCCAGCAGCCAAGACAGGGGGCTGGACACCCAGTAC.

As regards this clone: Gene names and germline refer to mouse. Read coverage stops 1 residue before the CDR3 terminus; the germline J gene supplies the remainder. The chain carries TRBV13-2 and TRBJ2-2, with 13 nucleotides matching TRBD2. This CDR3 has 17 amino acids. Trimming cost V 3 bases and J 0 bases; bases outside gene matches: 2. The germline V gene has CDR1 NNHNN and CDR2 SYGAGS (reference sequence). The CDR3 bases that were read are TGTGCCAGCGGTGGGGGACTGGGGGGGACAAACACCGGGCAGCTCTAC. It is translated as CASGGGLGGTNTGQLY. The full CDR3 sequence reads CASGGGLGGTNTGQLYF.

Points on this clone: Gene names and germline refer to mouse. The sequenced fragment ends 1 residue before the CDR3 boundary, so the rest is inferred from the germline J gene. The gene calls are TRBV13-1 and TRBJ2-2; 10 bases align to TRBD2. Germline trimming cut 7 bases from V and 3 bases from J; bases unmatched to any gene: 6. Germline CDR1 is NSHNY and CDR2 is SYGAGN. The CDR3 totals 15 residues. The CDR3: CASSDWGRDTGQLYF. The CDR3 DNA, read in part, is TGTGCCAGCTCGGACTGGGGGAGGGACACCGGGCAGCTCTAC.

On this clone itself: Mouse germline and gene names are used. The CDR3 end falls 1 residue outside the read, so it is completed with the germline J gene. This chain connects TRBV15 to TRBJ2-7; TRBD1 is a possible D gene (5 bases). From germline, CDR1 is SGHND and CDR2 FRSKSL. The CDR3 runs to 13 residues. The ends were cut back, 3 bases at V and 1 base at J, with 7 bases in the middle. CDR3 DNA (partial): TGTGCCAGCAGTTTCCCAGGGTCCTATGAACAGTAC. Its translation is CASSFPGSYEQY. Given in full, the CDR3 is CASSFPGSYEQYF.

As to this clone: Germline and genes: mouse. The read ends 1 residue early relative to the CDR3; the germline J gene fills the gap. The gene calls are TRBV13-3 and TRBJ1-2; 7 nucleotides agree with TRBD1. CDR1 NNHDY and CDR2 SYVADS come from the germline V gene. J gave up 0 bases and V 5 bases, and 4 bases lay outside the gene matches. This CDR3 has 14 residues. The sequenced CDR3 bases are TGTGCCAGCAGCGACAGGGTTGCAAACTCCGACTACACC. Encoded protein: CASSDRVANSDYT. The whole CDR3 protein reads CASSDRVANSDYTF.

Of note for this clone: Gene names follow the mouse nomenclature. The read terminates 1 residue ahead of where the CDR3 ends, so the germline J gene completes it. This chain connects TRBV14 to TRBJ2-1; possible D gene TRBD1, 5 bases. The V gene's germline CDR1 is SGHDT and CDR2 FRDEAV. Trimming removed 2 bases from V and 0 bases from J, with 9 bases in between. The CDR3 spans 15 residues. CDR3 bases read: TGTGCCAGCAGTTTGAAGGGGTATAACTATGCTGAGCAGTTC. It is translated as CASSLKGYNYAEQF. The entire CDR3 protein is CASSLKGYNYAEQFF.

Notes on this clone: Germline and genes here are mouse. The read stops 1 residue short of the end of the CDR3; the missing end is completed from the germline J gene. The J gene is TRBJ2-7, the V gene TRBV13-2; a possible D gene is TRBD2 (7 bases). Germline assignment: CDR1 NNHNN and CDR2 SYGAGS (reference sequence). V lost 0 bases to trimming and J lost 3 bases, with 13 bases between them. The CDR3 has 15 residues. The CDR3 protein is CASGDAGGAGYEQYF. The CDR3 bases that were read are TGTGCCAGCGGTGATGCGGGGGGCGCGGGCTATGAACAGTAC.

Comment on this clone: Gene labels here are mouse ones. The read comes to an end 1 residue before the CDR3 does, leaving the germline J gene to fill in the end. This chain joins TRBV29 and TRBJ2-1, with D possibly matching TRBD1 (5 bases). Germline V lookup: CDR1 MSHET, CDR2 SYDVDS. The CDR3 contains 13 residues. V lost 5 bases and J lost 1, with 6 bases in between. Here the CDR3 reads CASSKGNYAEQFF. The sequenced part of the CDR3 DNA is TGTGCTAGCAGTAAGGGGAACTATGCTGAGCAGTTC.

Regarding this clone: Mouse gene names apply. The read ends 1 residue early relative to the CDR3; the germline J gene fills the gap. This rearrangement joins TRBV4 to TRBJ1-5; the match to TRBD1 covers 8 bases. V shed 4 bases, J shed 3 bases, and the junction held 8 bases outside the gene matches. Looked up from germline, CDR1 is LGHDT and CDR2 is YNNKQL (reference sequence). This CDR3 is built from 16 residues. Partial CDR3 DNA: TGTGCCAGCAGCTCAACAGGGGGGGGTGGCAACCAGGCTCCGCTT. It specifies CASSSTGGGGNQAPL. The complete CDR3 reads CASSSTGGGGNQAPLF.

A word on this clone: The genes and germline here are from mouse. The DNA ends 1 residue before the CDR3 does, and the rest of the CDR3 is filled in from the germline J gene. V and J are TRBV13-1 and TRBJ2-3, with 7 bases aligning to TRBD1. Germline V gives CDR1 NSHNY, CDR2 SYGAGN. V lost 4 bases, J lost 1 base, and 6 bases stayed unmatched. The CDR3 consists of 15 residues. CDR3 sequence: CASSRDRAGAETLYF. CDR3 DNA (partial): TGTGCCAGCAGTAGAGACAGGGCGGGTGCAGAAACGCTGTAT.

This clone was counted a single time. Germline and genes: mouse. Read data end 1 residue before the CDR3 end; the end is taken from the germline J gene. The chain has TRBV13-1 and TRBJ2-1; TRBD2 agrees at 10 bases. Germline CDR1 and CDR2: NSHNY and SYGAGN. The junction had 2 bases not matched to a gene; V was cut back by 1 base and J by 4 bases. The CDR3 has 15 residues. CDR3 loop: CASSDTGGVYAEQFF. The sequenced part of the CDR3 DNA is TGTGCCAGCAGTGATACTGGGGGGGTGTATGCTGAGCAGTTC.

A note on this clone: The gene names here belong to mouse. CDR3 sequence reads: CSSSHDIQNTLYF. The part of the CDR3 DNA that was read is TGCTCCAGCAGTCACGACATTCAAAACACCTTGTAC. The V call is TRBV23, the J call TRBJ2-4; TRBD1, as called in the table, went unchecked against the DNA. The CDR3 end falls 1 residue outside the read, so it is completed with the germline J gene. The CDR3 runs to 13 residues. Per the germline V gene, CDR1 is KGHTA and CDR2 is FQNQQP.

A note on this clone: Gene names are the mouse ones. The read gets to within 1 residue of the CDR3 end, and the germline J gene fills in the rest. This chain uses TRBV2 with TRBJ2-2; 11 bases agree with TRBD1. Germline V lookup: CDR1 LGHNA, CDR2 YSYQKL. This CDR3 spans 16 amino acids. Trimming cost V 1 base and J 4 bases; bases outside gene matches: 2. CDR3 in amino acids: CASSQGTGGGTGQLYF. CDR3 DNA (partial): TGTGCCAGCAGCCAAGGGACAGGGGGCGGCACCGGGCAGCTCTAC.

About this clone: The genes are named according to mouse. The read terminates 1 residue before the CDR3 end, so the remaining end is supplied by the germline J gene. This chain links TRBV12-2 with TRBJ1-5; D is undetermined. Germline-derived CDR1 and CDR2 are SGHLS and HYDKME. With 2 bases removed from V and 0 bases from J, the gap between germline ends came to 7 bases. CDR3 length: 14 amino acids. CDR3 DNA (partial): TGTGCCAGCTCTCGGGAAAATAACAACCAGGCTCCGCTT. Translating gives CASSRENNNQAPL. The whole CDR3 protein is CASSRENNNQAPLF. The full variable domain, its missing parts supplied by reference TRBV12-2 and TRBJ1-5, is NSGVVQSPRYIIKGKGERSILKCIPISGHLSVAWYQQTQGQELKFFIQHYDKMERDKGNLPSRFSVQQFDDYHSEMNMSALELEDSAVYFCASSRENNNQAPLFGEGTRLSVL.